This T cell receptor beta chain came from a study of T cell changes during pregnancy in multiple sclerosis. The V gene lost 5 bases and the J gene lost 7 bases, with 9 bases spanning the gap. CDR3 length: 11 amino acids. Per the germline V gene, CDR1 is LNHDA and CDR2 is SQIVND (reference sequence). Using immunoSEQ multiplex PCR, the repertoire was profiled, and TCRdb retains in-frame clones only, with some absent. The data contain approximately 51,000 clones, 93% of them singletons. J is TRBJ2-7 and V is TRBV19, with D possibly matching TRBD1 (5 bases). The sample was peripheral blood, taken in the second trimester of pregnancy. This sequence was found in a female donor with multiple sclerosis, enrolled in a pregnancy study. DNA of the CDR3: TGTGCCAGTAGTGGCTACAGGGAGCAGTACTTC. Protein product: CASSGYREQYF. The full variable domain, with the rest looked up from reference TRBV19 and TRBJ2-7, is DGGITQSPKYLFRKEGQNVTLSCEQNLNHDAMYWYRQDPGQGLRLIYYSQIVNDFQKGDIAEGYSVSREKKESFPLTVTSAQKNPTAFYLCASSGYREQYFGPGTRLTVT.